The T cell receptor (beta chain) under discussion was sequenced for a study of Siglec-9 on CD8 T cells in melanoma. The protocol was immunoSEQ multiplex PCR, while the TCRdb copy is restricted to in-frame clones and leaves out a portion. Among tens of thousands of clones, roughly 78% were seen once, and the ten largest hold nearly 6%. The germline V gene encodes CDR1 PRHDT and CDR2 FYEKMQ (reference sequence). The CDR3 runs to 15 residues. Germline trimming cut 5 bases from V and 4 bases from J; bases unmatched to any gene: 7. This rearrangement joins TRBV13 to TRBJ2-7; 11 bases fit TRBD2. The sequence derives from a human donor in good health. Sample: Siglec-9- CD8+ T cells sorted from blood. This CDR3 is CASSPRLAGLYEQYF. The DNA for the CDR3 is TGTGCCAGCAGCCCCCGACTAGCGGGACTATACGAGCAGTACTTC.